The rows below give T cell receptor beta chains drawn from one sample of a study of cytomegalovirus exposure and HLA in healthy donors. Here immunoSEQ multiplex PCR was the method, and the copy in TCRdb shows in-frame clones only, minus some. There are about 160,000 clones in the sample; 75% to 85% occur only once, and roughly an eighth lies in the top ten. The sample was PBMCs. The receptor source for this set is a woman aged 45-65 years in good health and CMV-seronegative. Both conserved end residues are part of each CDR3. A D gene is named only where the DNA matches it firmly. Clone size is shown for a subset of rows, as once, few, many or a class of expanded clone.

TRBJ1-2	-	TRBV2	TRBD1	TGTGCCAGCAGTGAGGGACAGACATATGGCTACACCTTC	CASSEGQTYGYTF
TRBJ1-2	-	TRBV6-5	-	TGTGCCAGCAGGACGACAGTTTATTCCAACTATGGCTACACCTTC	CASRTTVYSNYGYTF
TRBJ1-5	few	TRBV6-1	TRBD1	TGTGCCAGCAGCTCGACAGGGAACAATCAGCCCCAGCATTTT	CASSSTGNNQPQHF
TRBJ2-1	-	TRBV7-2	TRBD2	TGTGCCAGCAGTCAGACTAGCGGGAGCAATGAGCAGTTCTTC	CASSQTSGSNEQFF
TRBJ2-7	few	TRBV4-1	-	TGCGCCAGCAGCCCCTGGACAGTCTCCTACGAGCAGTACTTC	CASSPWTVSYEQYF
TRBJ1-4	-	TRBV28	-	TGTGCCAGCAGTATACCAGGGGCCAGTGAAAAACTGTTTTTT	CASSIPGASEKLFF
TRBJ2-5	-	TRBV2	-	TGTGCCAGCAGTGAAGGCGGCAGGGGTGAAGAGACCCAGTACTTC	CASSEGGRGEETQYF
TRBJ2-7	-	TRBV5-6	-	TGTGCCAGCAGCTTGTTTAGCGGAAGCTCCTGCGAGCAGTACTTC	CASSLFSGSSCEQYF
TRBJ1-4	-	TRBV4-3	-	TGCGCCAGCAGCCAAGAGGTAATGGGTGGAGGTGAAAAACTGTTTTTT	CASSQEVMGGGEKLFF
TRBJ2-1	-	TRBV6-4	-	TGTGCCAGCAGTGAGGAGGTTGGGAATGAGCAGTTCTTC	CASSEEVGNEQFF
TRBJ1-2	-	TRBV5-1	-	TGCGCCAGCAGCGCGGGACGTTCCGATTTTAGGGGCTACACCTTC	CASSAGRSDFRGYTF
TRBJ2-3	-	TRBV7-9	-	TGTGCCAGCAGCGGAACCGACAGGGATACGCAGTATTTT	CASSGTDRDTQYF
TRBJ2-3	few	TRBV6-5	TRBD2	TGTGCCAGCAGAGGACTAGTCGGCACAGATACGCAGTATTTT	CASRGLVGTDTQYF
TRBJ1-5	-	TRBV27	-	TGTGCCAGCAGTTTTTTGGGGGCTAATCAGCCCCAGCATTTT	CASSFLGANQPQHF
TRBJ2-1	-	TRBV15	TRBD2	TGTGCCACCAGCAGAGATCCCGCGCGGGGGATGTTGTACAATGAGCAGTTCTTC	CATSRDPARGMLYNEQFF
TRBJ2-5	-	TRBV7-2	TRBD2	TGTGCCAGCAGCCCCGGGACTAGCGGGGGGGTCCGAAGGTTGCGGACCCAGTACTTC	CASSPGTSGGVRRLRTQYF
TRBJ1-1	-	TRBV28	TRBD1	TGTGCCAGCAGTTTATCGACAGGGTCCGGCACTGAAGCTTTCTTT	CASSLSTGSGTEAFF
TRBJ1-5	-	TRBV7-8	TRBD1	TGTGCCAGCAGCTTAGAAGGACAGGGCGCTCAGCCCCAGCATTTT	CASSLEGQGAQPQHF
TRBJ2-5	once	TRBV6-6	-	TGTGCCAGCAACTACTGGCAGAATCCCCGGGAGACCCAGTACTTC	CASNYWQNPRETQYF
TRBJ1-2	-	TRBV23-1	-	TGCGCCAGCAGTCAATTTAGCGCAGGGGCACGATATGGCTACACCTTC	CASSQFSAGARYGYTF
TRBJ2-3	-	TRBV5-4	-	TGTGCCAGCAATAGAGGGGAGGTAACAGATACGCAGTATTTT	CASNRGEVTDTQYF
TRBJ1-1	-	TRBV7-6	-	TGTGCCAGCAGCTCAGACATGAACACTGAAGCTTTCTTT	CASSSDMNTEAFF
TRBJ1-1	-	TRBV18	TRBD1	TGTGCCAGCTCACTTAACCCGGGACAGGGCACTGAAGCTTTCTTT	CASSLNPGQGTEAFF
TRBJ2-7	-	TRBV5-1	TRBD1	TGCGCCAGCAGCGACGGACAGGGGGGTTACGAGCAGTACTTC	CASSDGQGGYEQYF
TRBJ1-5	-	TRBV19	-	TGTGCCAGTAGTATGGGTAGGGGCGATCAGCCCCAGCATTTT	CASSMGRGDQPQHF
TRBJ2-3	few	TRBV7-2	-	TGTGCCAGCAGCTTAGATGCCGGTCCTGACGGGTATACGCAGTATTTT	CASSLDAGPDGYTQYF
TRBJ2-3	-	TRBV4-2	TRBD2	TGTGCCAGCAGCCAAGCCCCGACTAGCGGGGTCGATACGCAGTATTTT	CASSQAPTSGVDTQYF
TRBJ2-3	-	TRBV7-2	TRBD2	TGTGCCAGCAGGGTGACTAGCGGGGGGCCCACAGATACGCAGTATTTT	CASRVTSGGPTDTQYF
TRBJ2-5	-	TRBV7-9	-	TGTTCCAGCAGCTCACCGGGGGAGACCCAGTACTTC	CSSSSPGETQYF
TRBJ2-7	-	TRBV30	TRBD2	TGTGCCTGGAAGGGACTAGCGGGGTCCTACGAGCAGTACTTC	CAWKGLAGSYEQYF
TRBJ1-1	once	TRBV30	-	TGTGCCTGGCGGACTGCGAACACTGAAGCTTTCTTT	CAWRTANTEAFF
TRBJ1-2	once	TRBV9	TRBD1	TGTGCCAGCAGCCGCTGGACAGGGGGTGGTGGCTACACCTTC	CASSRWTGGGGYTF
TRBJ1-1	-	TRBV29-1	TRBD1	TGCAGCGTTAAGGGACAGGGCGGCACTGAAGCTTTCTTT	CSVKGQGGTEAFF
TRBJ2-1	-	TRBV28	TRBD2	TGTGCCAGCAGTTTAAGGGGTCGGTGGCGGGAGCACTACTCCTACAATGAGCAGTTCTTC	CASSLRGRWREHYSYNEQFF
TRBJ2-7	-	TRBV7-2	TRBD1	TGTGCCAGCAGCTTACAGGGGGACGCCTACGAGCAGTACTTC	CASSLQGDAYEQYF
TRBJ1-2	-	TRBV4-3	TRBD1	TGCGCCAGCAGCCAAGATGGGGACAGGGGCTATGGCTACACCTTC	CASSQDGDRGYGYTF
TRBJ2-7	once	TRBV29-1	TRBD1	TGCAGCGCCATGACAGGGTTGCACGAGCAGTACTTC	CSAMTGLHEQYF
TRBJ1-1	-	TRBV18	-	TGTGCCAGCTCCAGAGTGGGAGGGGCCGGGGACACTGAAGCTTTCTTT	CASSRVGGAGDTEAFF
TRBJ2-5	-	TRBV4-3	TRBD2	TGCGCCAGCAGCCAAGCTTCTAGCGGGGGGCCAGGGACCCAGTACTTC	CASSQASSGGPGTQYF
TRBJ2-1	-	TRBV29-1	TRBD2	TGCAGCGTCCCGGGGGGGGGTAATGAGCAGTTCTTC	CSVPGGGNEQFF
TRBJ1-2	few	TRBV7-2	-	TGTGCCAGCAGCTTCTTTCCCCGCGGCACGGGCTACACCTTC	CASSFFPRGTGYTF
TRBJ2-7	-	TRBV14	-	TGTGCCAGCAGCCAAGCGGCGGCAGAACTCAATGAGCAGTACTTC	CASSQAAAELNEQYF
TRBJ2-7	few	TRBV18	TRBD2	TGTGCCAGCTCAGTCTCCCAAGTGGGAGGGCCCTACGAGCAGTACTTC	CASSVSQVGGPYEQYF
TRBJ2-5	-	TRBV10-3	-	TGTGCCATCAGTGGGACATACCAAGAGACCCAGTACTTC	CAISGTYQETQYF
TRBJ2-7	-	TRBV7-2	TRBD1	TGTGCCAGCAGCTTAGTGGGACAGTCCTACGAGCAGTACTTC	CASSLVGQSYEQYF
TRBJ1-4	-	TRBV7-9	-	TGTTCCAGCAGCCCGGGGGTCGGAGTTTGGGAAAAACTGTTTTTT	CSSSPGVGVWEKLFF
TRBJ2-7	-	TRBV11-3	-	TGTGCCAGCAGCTTTGGGGCGGGGGAGCAGTACTTC	CASSFGAGEQYF
TRBJ1-2	few	TRBV27	TRBD1	TGTGCCAGCGGGGGACAGGTGAACAACTATTATGGCTACACCTTC	CASGGQVNNYYGYTF
TRBJ2-1	few	TRBV5-4	TRBD2	TGTGCCAGCAGCTTACTAGGGACTAGCGTTTCCCTGCGTGAGCAGTTCTTC	CASSLLGTSVSLREQFF
TRBJ1-2	-	TRBV30	-	TGTGCCTGGAGTCCCGACTCCTATGGCTACACCTTC	CAWSPDSYGYTF
TRBJ2-2	-	TRBV7-2	-	TGTGCCAGCAGCTTAGGGCGAGCCTCGCGGGGTCGGGAGCTGTTTTTT	CASSLGRASRGRELFF
TRBJ2-1	-	TRBV6-4	-	TGTGCCAGCAGTGACTCGATGGCTAGCGCCAATGAGCAGTTCTTC	CASSDSMASANEQFF
TRBJ1-2	-	TRBV7-9	-	TGTGCCAGCAGCACGGACTCATATAATGGCTACACCTTC	CASSTDSYNGYTF
TRBJ2-7	-	TRBV19	-	TGTGCCAGTAGTATAGCCGGGGACGAGCAGTACTTC	CASSIAGDEQYF
TRBJ2-6	-	TRBV5-1	-	TGCGCCAGCAGCTTGGACAATCGCGGGGAACCTGGGGCCAACGTCCTGACTTTC	CASSLDNRGEPGANVLTF
TRBJ1-3	-	TRBV5-1	-	TGCGCCAGCAGCTTGGCCGGGAGCCAGAGTGGAAACACCATATATTTT	CASSLAGSQSGNTIYF
TRBJ2-2	-	TRBV11-1	-	TGTGCCAGCAGCCTATCCGGGACAAGTAACACCGGGGAGCTGTTTTTT	CASSLSGTSNTGELFF
TRBJ2-5	-	TRBV27	-	TGTGCCAGCAGTAGACAGGGCCGGGGGTGGACCCAGTACTTC	CASSRQGRGWTQYF
TRBJ2-3	-	TRBV27	TRBD2	TGTGCCAGCAATTTATCCTTCGGACTAGCGGGAAGTACAGATACGCAGTATTTT	CASNLSFGLAGSTDTQYF
TRBJ2-7	-	TRBV27	-	TGTGCCAGCAGTTTTTCTAAGCAGTACTTC	CASSFSKQYF